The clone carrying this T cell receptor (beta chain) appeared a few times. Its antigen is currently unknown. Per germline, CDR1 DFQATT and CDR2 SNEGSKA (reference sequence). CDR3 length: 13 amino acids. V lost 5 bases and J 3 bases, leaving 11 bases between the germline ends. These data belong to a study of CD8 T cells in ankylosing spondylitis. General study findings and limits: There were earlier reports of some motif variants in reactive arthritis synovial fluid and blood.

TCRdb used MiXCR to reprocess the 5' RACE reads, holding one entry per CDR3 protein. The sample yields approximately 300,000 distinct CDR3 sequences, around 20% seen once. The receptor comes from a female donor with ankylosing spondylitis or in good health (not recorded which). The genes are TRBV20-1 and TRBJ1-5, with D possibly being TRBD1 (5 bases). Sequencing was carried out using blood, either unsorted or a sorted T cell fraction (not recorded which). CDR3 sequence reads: CSASAGVNQPQHF. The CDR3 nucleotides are TGCAGTGCTTCGGCGGGGGTCAATCAGCCCCAGCATTTT.